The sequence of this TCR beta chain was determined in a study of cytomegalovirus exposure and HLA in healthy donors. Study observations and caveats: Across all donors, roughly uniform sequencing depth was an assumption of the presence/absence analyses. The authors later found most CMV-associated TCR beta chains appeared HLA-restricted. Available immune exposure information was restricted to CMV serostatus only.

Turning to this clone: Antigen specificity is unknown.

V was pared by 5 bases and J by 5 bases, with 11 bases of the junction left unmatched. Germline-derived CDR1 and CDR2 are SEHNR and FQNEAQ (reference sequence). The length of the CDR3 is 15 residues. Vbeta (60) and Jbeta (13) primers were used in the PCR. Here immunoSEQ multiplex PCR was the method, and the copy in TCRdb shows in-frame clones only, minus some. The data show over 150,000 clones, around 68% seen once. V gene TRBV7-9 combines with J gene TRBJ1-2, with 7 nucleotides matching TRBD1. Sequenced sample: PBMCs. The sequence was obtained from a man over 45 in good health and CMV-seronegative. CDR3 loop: CASSLRDSIFYGYTF. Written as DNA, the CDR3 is TGTGCCAGCAGCCTCCGGGACAGTATTTTTTATGGCTACACCTTC.